The clone carrying this TCR beta chain was detected only a few times. The sample comes from a study of response to subunit inactivated influenza vaccine. Via MiXCR, TCRdb re-called the RT-PCR reads, giving one row per CDR3 protein. The sample holds about 500,000 distinct CDR3 sequences; 15% to 20% are singletons and the top ten take less than 4%. In germline, CDR1 is SGHTA, CDR2 FQGNSA. The V gene lost 2 bases and the J gene lost 10 bases, with 10 bases spanning the gap. This CDR3 is 12 amino acids long. The V gene is TRBV7-2, the J gene TRBJ2-3; tentatively, D is TRBD1 (6 bases). This specimen consisted of CD4+ T cells sorted from PBMCs, obtained roughly 24 months after vaccination. This TCR came from a man between 50 and 70 years old who received an inactivated influenza vaccine. This CDR3 reads CASSLFSGAQYF. CDR3 in DNA: TGTGCCAGCAGCTTATTTTCAGGGGCGCAGTATTTT. Full variable domain (rest looked up from reference TRBV7-2 and TRBJ2-3): GAGVSQSPSNKVTEKGKDVELRCDPISGHTALYWYRQSLGQGLEFLIYFQGNSAPDKSGLPSDRFSAERTGGSVSTLTIQRTQQEDSAVYLCASSLFSGAQYFGPGTRLTVL.